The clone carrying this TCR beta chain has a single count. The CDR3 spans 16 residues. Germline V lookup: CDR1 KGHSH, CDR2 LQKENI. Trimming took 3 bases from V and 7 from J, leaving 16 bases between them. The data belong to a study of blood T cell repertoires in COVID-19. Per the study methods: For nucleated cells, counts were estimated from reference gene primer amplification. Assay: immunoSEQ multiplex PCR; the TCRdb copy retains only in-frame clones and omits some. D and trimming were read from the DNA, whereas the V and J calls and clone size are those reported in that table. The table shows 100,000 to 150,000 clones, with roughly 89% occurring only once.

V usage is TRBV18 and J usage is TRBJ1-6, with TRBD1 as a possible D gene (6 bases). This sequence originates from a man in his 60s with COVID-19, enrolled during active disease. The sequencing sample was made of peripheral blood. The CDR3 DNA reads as TGTGCCAGCTCACCCCGGCAGCAGGGGCGGAATTCACCCCTCCACTTT. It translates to CASSPRQQGRNSPLHF.